A selection of T cell receptor beta chains follows, all from one sample in a study of blood T cell repertoires in COVID-19. Sequencing was performed with immunoSEQ multiplex PCR; in TCRdb, only in-frame clones are kept and a portion is missing. The sample yields around 300,000 clones, just under 90% seen once. Sequencing was carried out using peripheral blood. The receptors were sampled from a woman between 45 and 65 years old with COVID-19, enrolled during active disease. The CDR3 runs from the conserved cysteine through the conserved F or W. The D gene is left open where the match is weak. Size values are once, few and many counts, or a class for expanded clones, and some rows have none.

TRBJ1-1,once,TRBV4-3,.,TGCGCCAGCAGCCATTTAGCGAACACTGAAGCTTTCTTT,CASSHLANTEAFF
TRBJ2-1,.,TRBV5-4,TRBD1,TGTGCCAGCAGCTCCTCCGGGACAGACAATGAGCAGTTCTTC,CASSSSGTDNEQFF
TRBJ2-7,.,TRBV5-1,.,TGCGCCAGCAGGCGAAAAGAGGGTCCCTACGAGCAGTACTTC,CASRRKEGPYEQYF
TRBJ2-3,.,TRBV24-1,.,TGTGCCACCAGTGACCCTAGACGAGGGTTCGCAGATACGCAGTATTTT,CATSDPRRGFADTQYF
TRBJ2-5,.,TRBV7-9,.,TGTGCCAGCAGCCCGCGGGTGGGTCGCGTGGAGACCCAGTACTTC,CASSPRVGRVETQYF
TRBJ2-4,.,TRBV23-1,.,TGCGCCAGCAGTCACTACGCAGGGAATCGGAACATTCAGTACTTC,CASSHYAGNRNIQYF
TRBJ2-5,.,TRBV5-4,TRBD1,TGTGCCAGCAGCAAGGGATCTAGGACAGGGGAGAGGGACTTC,CASSKGSRTGERDF
TRBJ1-1,.,TRBV4-3,.,TGCGCCAGCAGCCAAGATTATTCCGGGGGGCAGGTTAATGAAGCTTTCTTT,CASSQDYSGGQVNEAFF
TRBJ1-1,.,TRBV20-1,.,TGCAGTGCTAGTAGGGGCGGCAACACTGAAGCTTTCTTT,CSASRGGNTEAFF
TRBJ1-1,.,TRBV19,TRBD1,TGTGCCAGTAGTACTCGACAGGGAGGTGGAAACACTGAAGCTTTCTTT,CASSTRQGGGNTEAFF
TRBJ2-7,few,TRBV5-1,TRBD2,TGCGCCAGCAGTCCTACTAGCGGGAGTTCCTACGAGCAGTACTTC,CASSPTSGSSYEQYF
TRBJ1-2,.,TRBV6-4,TRBD1,TGTGCCAGTGCCCCCGGGACAGGTGTCTATGGCTACACCTTC,CASAPGTGVYGYTF
TRBJ1-1,.,TRBV3-1/TRBV3-2,TRBD1,TGTGCCAGCAGCCAAGATTTGGGACAGATAGCAACTGAAGCTTTCTTT,CASSQDLGQIATEAFF
TRBJ1-2,.,TRBV6-5,TRBD1,TGTGCCAGCAGTTTCTACAGGGGATCCAGAGTCTATGGCTACACCTTC,CASSFYRGSRVYGYTF
TRBJ1-1,.,TRBV2,.,TGTGCCAGCACCGTCCTGGGGGGCACTGAAGCTTTCTTT,CASTVLGGTEAFF
TRBJ1-4,.,TRBV24-1,TRBD1,TGTGCCACCAGTGATCGGACAGGAGGTGAAAAACTGTTTTTT,CATSDRTGGEKLFF
TRBJ1-1,.,TRBV4-2,.,TGTGCCAGCAGCCTGGGGGAGGCTGAAGCTTTCTTT,CASSLGEAEAFF
TRBJ1-2,.,TRBV11-2,.,TGTGCCAGCAGCCCCCGACAGAATCCCAACTATGGCTACACCTTC,CASSPRQNPNYGYTF
TRBJ1-1,.,TRBV30,.,TGTGCCTGGGCCCCCCCATTTGCAGGGGCGGCGGAAGCTTTCTTT,CAWAPPFAGAAEAFF
TRBJ1-1,once,TRBV27,.,TGTGCCAGCAGAAGATTAGAGAACACTGAAGCTTTCTTT,CASRRLENTEAFF
TRBJ2-7,once,TRBV11-3,TRBD1,TGTGCCAGCAGCCCACGGGGTACAGGGGACGAGCAGTACTTC,CASSPRGTGDEQYF
TRBJ2-3,.,TRBV3-1/TRBV3-2,TRBD2,TGTGCCAGCAGCCAAAGGCTGCGGGAGGGAAGGACAGATACGCAGTATTTT,CASSQRLREGRTDTQYF
TRBJ1-2,.,TRBV11-3,.,TGTGCCAGCGCCGCGACTTTCTCTAACTATGGCTACACCTTC,CASAATFSNYGYTF
TRBJ1-6,.,TRBV4-1,.,TGCGCCAGCAGCCTAAGACAGTGGAGCGATCTGAATTCACCCCTCCACTTT,CASSLRQWSDLNSPLHF
TRBJ2-2,.,TRBV5-1,TRBD1,TGCGCCAGCAGCGGCCAGGGGGAAAGCACCGGGGAGCTGTTTTTT,CASSGQGESTGELFF
TRBJ2-1,.,TRBV20-1,.,TGCAGGGTCAGTAATTACAATGAGCAGTTCTTC,CRVSNYNEQFF
TRBJ2-7,few,TRBV10-3,TRBD1,TGTGCCATCCGGCCAGGACAGGGGAGTTACGAGCAGTACTTC,CAIRPGQGSYEQYF
TRBJ2-1,.,TRBV3-1/TRBV3-2,TRBD2,TGTGCCAGCAGCCAAGATCGACTAGCGGGAGGGAGCTGGAACAATGAGCAGTTCTTC,CASSQDRLAGGSWNNEQFF
TRBJ1-2,.,TRBV6-5,.,TGTGCCAGCCTCCGAGTCGGGGTGGGCTATGGCTACACCTTC,CASLRVGVGYGYTF
TRBJ2-2,.,TRBV3-1/TRBV3-2,.,TGTGCCAGCAGCTTCCTTAGCGGGAACACCGGGGAGCTGTTTTTT,CASSFLSGNTGELFF
TRBJ1-6,.,TRBV19,TRBD1,TGTGCCAGTAGTGACAGGGGGGATTCACCCCTCCACTTT,CASSDRGDSPLHF
TRBJ1-2,.,TRBV19,.,TGTGCCAGTAGTAACCTAGACCGGAGCGCACGGGGGTATGGCTACACCTTC,CASSNLDRSARGYGYTF
TRBJ2-2,.,TRBV9,.,TGTGCCAGCAGCGAAACTACAGGGCGGTTTCCCGGGGAGCTGTTTTTT,CASSETTGRFPGELFF
TRBJ1-1,many,TRBV30,.,TGTGCCTGGAGTGTAATGGGGGGGGCTGAAGCTTTCTTT,CAWSVMGGAEAFF
TRBJ2-2,.,TRBV5-6,.,TGTGCCAGCAGCACACAGGCGCGGAACACCGGGGAGCTGTTTTTT,CASSTQARNTGELFF
TRBJ2-1,.,TRBV7-9,.,TGTGCCAGCAGCCCCGGGGTCCCCAATGAGCAGTTCTTC,CASSPGVPNEQFF
TRBJ1-2,.,TRBV11-2,TRBD1,TGTGCCAGCAGCTTGACAGGGGGGGGCTATGGCTACACCTTC,CASSLTGGGYGYTF
TRBJ1-6,.,TRBV11-2,TRBD1,TGTGCCAGCAGCTTAGAGGGACAGGGTTATTCACCCCTCCACTTT,CASSLEGQGYSPLHF
TRBJ1-5,.,TRBV28,.,TGTGCCAGCAGACGACAGTCTATTCGACAGCCCCAGCATTTT,CASRRQSIRQPQHF
TRBJ2-2,.,TRBV6-2/TRBV6-3,.,TGTGCCAGCAGTCCAATACTAGGGAACACCGGGGAGCTGTTTTTT,CASSPILGNTGELFF
TRBJ1-3,few,TRBV14,.,TGTGCCAGCGCGCCGGGGGAAAACTCTGGAAACACCATATATTTT,CASAPGENSGNTIYF
TRBJ2-3,.,TRBV28,.,TGTGCCAGCAGTTCCGCCTCGACAGGTTTCACAGATACGCAGTATTTT,CASSSASTGFTDTQYF
TRBJ2-7,.,TRBV7-9,.,TGTGCCAGTGGACACTTTCTCTACGAGCAGTACTTC,CASGHFLYEQYF
TRBJ2-1,.,TRBV7-6,.,TGTGCCAGCAGCTTAAATGATCAGGGGAGGGCCAATGAGCAGTTCTTC,CASSLNDQGRANEQFF
TRBJ1-6,.,TRBV18,.,TGTGCCAGCTCACCACGGACAGCCGATTCACCCCTCCACTTT,CASSPRTADSPLHF
TRBJ1-1,once,TRBV5-1,.,TGCGCCAGCAGCTTTTCAGGGGACACTGAAGCTTTCTTT,CASSFSGDTEAFF
TRBJ2-1,.,TRBV20-1,TRBD2,TGCAGTGCTAGTGCACTTAGCGGGAGGGCCCACAATGAGCAGTTCTTC,CSASALSGRAHNEQFF
TRBJ1-2,.,TRBV19,.,TGTGCCAGTAGTAAAGGGACTAAGAGCTACACCTTC,CASSKGTKSYTF
TRBJ1-3,.,TRBV10-3,TRBD1,TGTGCCATGCGGGACAGAGCTTTTTCTGGAAACACCATATATTTT,CAMRDRAFSGNTIYF
TRBJ2-1,.,TRBV3-1/TRBV3-2,TRBD2,TGTGCCAGCAGCCAACAGACTAGCAACATTGAGCAGTTCTTC,CASSQQTSNIEQFF
TRBJ1-1,.,TRBV27,TRBD1,TGTGCCAGCAGCACCGGGACAGGGAGAACTTTCTTT,CASSTGTGRTFF
TRBJ2-3,once,TRBV28,TRBD2,TGTGCCAGCAGCCCAGGACTAGCGGGAGGAGGGGATACGCAGTATTTT,CASSPGLAGGGDTQYF
TRBJ1-1,.,TRBV6-5,TRBD1,TGTGCCAGCAGTACAGGGGGGAACACTGAAGCTTTCTTT,CASSTGGNTEAFF